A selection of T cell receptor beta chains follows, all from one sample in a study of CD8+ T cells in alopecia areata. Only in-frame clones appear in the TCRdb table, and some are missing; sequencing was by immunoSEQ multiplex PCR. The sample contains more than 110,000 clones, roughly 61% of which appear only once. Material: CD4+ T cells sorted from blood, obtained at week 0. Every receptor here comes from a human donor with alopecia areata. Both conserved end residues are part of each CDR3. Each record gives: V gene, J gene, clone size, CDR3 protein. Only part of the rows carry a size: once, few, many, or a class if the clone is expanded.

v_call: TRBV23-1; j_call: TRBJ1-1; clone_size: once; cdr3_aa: CASSQLPSWGTEAFF
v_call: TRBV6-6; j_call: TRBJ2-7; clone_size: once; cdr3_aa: CASSYSIGGRGYEQYF
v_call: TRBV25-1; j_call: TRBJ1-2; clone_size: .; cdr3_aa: CASTPGQGGESGYTF
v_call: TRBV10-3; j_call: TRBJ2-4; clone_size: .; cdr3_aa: CAPRRRGENIQYF
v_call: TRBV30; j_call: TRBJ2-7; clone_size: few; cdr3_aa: CLEPRYEQYF
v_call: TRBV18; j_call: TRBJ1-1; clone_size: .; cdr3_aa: CASSPGVAAMNTEAFF
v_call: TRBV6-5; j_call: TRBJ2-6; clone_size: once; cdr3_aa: CASTDGVSGANVLTF
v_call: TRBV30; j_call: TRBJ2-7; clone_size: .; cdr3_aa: CAWSVFDEQYF
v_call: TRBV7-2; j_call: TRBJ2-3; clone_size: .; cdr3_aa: CASSLTDTQYF
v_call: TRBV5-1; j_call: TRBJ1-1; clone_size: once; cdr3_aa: CASTPPTPSSTEAFF
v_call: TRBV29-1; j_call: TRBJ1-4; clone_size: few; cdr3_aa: CSYRQGGGEKLFF
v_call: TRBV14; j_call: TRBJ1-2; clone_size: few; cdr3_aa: CASSQTEYYGYTF
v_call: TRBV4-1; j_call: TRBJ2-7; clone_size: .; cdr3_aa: CASSFDREPTYEQYF
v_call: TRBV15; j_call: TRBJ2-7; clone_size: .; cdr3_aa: CATSRDRGFAEQYF
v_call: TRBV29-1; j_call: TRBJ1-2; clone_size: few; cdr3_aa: CSVEKGPSYTF
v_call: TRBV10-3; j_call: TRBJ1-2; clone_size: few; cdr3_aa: CAISESPGGSYGYTF
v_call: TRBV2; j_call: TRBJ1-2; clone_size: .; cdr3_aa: CASSERVYGYTF
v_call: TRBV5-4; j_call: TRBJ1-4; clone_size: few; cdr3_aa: CASSFPNEKLFF
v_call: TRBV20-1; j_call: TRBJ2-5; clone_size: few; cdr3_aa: CSALVGETQYF
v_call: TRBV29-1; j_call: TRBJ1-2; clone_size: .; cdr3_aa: CSVDPGGAGYGYTF
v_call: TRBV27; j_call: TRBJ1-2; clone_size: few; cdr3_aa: CASSLGGIYGYTF
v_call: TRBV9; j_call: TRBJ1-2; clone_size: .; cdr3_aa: CASSVERDGYTF
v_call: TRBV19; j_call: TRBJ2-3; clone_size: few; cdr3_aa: CASSIGRNTQYF
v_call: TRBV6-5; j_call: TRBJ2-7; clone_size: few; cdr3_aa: CASSYSLAGPQYF
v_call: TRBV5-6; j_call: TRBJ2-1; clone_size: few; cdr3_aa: CASSVEVVSAYNEQFF
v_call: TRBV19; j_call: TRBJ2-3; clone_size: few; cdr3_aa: CASSITDTQYF
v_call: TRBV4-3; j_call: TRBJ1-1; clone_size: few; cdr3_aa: CASSQTVTGMNTEAFF
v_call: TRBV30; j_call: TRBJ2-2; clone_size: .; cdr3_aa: CAWSVFRSGGELFF
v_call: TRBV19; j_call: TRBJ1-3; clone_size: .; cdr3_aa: CASNTGDSGNTIYF
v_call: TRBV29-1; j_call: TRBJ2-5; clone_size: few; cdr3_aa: CSATGTWGTQYF
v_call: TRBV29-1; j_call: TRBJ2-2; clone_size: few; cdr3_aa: CSVRGAGELFF
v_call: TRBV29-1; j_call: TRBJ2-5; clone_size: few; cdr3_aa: CSVGETQYF
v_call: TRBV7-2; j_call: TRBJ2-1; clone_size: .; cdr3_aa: CASSLGRDNEQFF
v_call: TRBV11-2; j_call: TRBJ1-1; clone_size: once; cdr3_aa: CASSLAAMGATEAFF
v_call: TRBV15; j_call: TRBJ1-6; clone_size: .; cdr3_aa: CATSRDRWGDNSPLHF
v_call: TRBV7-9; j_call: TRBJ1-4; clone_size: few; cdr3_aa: CASSDRDRGEAEKLFF
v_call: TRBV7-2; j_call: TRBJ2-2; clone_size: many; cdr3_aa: CASSLVVRDTGELFF
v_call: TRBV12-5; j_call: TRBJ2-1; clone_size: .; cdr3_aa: CASGPSPGGTYNEQFF
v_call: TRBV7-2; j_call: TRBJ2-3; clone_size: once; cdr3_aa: CASSFSVAGGDTDTQYF
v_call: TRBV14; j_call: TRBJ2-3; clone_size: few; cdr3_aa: CASSQGGGPDTQYF
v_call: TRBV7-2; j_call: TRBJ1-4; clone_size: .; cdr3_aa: CASSLIGGTVREKLFF